Each of the 2 T cell receptor beta chains below was sequenced from the same sample in a study of shared clonotypes between healthy human individuals. The protocol was immunoSEQ multiplex PCR, while the TCRdb copy is restricted to in-frame clones and leaves out a portion. The sample holds 2,100,000 or so clones, around 95% seen once. Sequenced sample: naive CD4+ T cells sorted from blood. Subset noted: CD45RA+ positively selected. Receptor source: a man aged 18 to 29 in good health.

This chain joins TRBV11-2 and TRBJ1-1, with D perhaps matching TRBD1 (5 bases). Germline lookup yields CDR1 SGHAT and CDR2 FQNNGV. V lost 5 bases and J 1 base, leaving 17 bases between the germline ends. The CDR3 is 16 amino acids. The CDR3 region has the DNA TGTGCCAGCAGCCAAAATACAGGAAGGCCGAACACTGAAGCTTTCTTT. It is translated as CASSQNTGRPNTEAFF.

This clone appeared once. The chain joins TRBV5-6 to TRBJ2-7; no definite D call. Trimming removed 5 bases from V and 4 bases from J, with 10 bases in between. Looked up from germline, CDR1 is SGHDT and CDR2 is YYEEEE. The CDR3 consists of 12 residues. DNA of the CDR3: TGTGCCAGCAGGACCCACGGGTACGAGCAGTACTTC. Its protein is CASRTHGYEQYF.